Sequencing of this T cell receptor (beta chain) was carried out in a study of blood T cell repertoires in COVID-19. Across the whole study: Sites across the United States, Italy and Spain contributed samples from acute and convalescent COVID-19. Sample material is recorded as cDNA or gDNA derived from T cells, B-cell-depleted T cells, or PBMCs.

Trimming removed 2 bases from V and 5 bases from J, with 7 bases in between. Germline V gene sequence: CDR1 MNHNY, CDR2 SVGAGI (reference sequence). The CDR3 runs to 12 residues. Per the original data handling: It was from reference gene primer amplification that nucleated cell counts were estimated. Clones were read by immunoSEQ multiplex PCR, and TCRdb kept only the in-frame ones, dropping some. V, J and clone size were drawn from that table, and D and trimming were deduced from the DNA. The sample lists some 190,000 clones; more than 75% were seen once. The sequenced sample consisted of peripheral blood. The V call is TRBV6-6, the J call TRBJ2-7; D unclear. The sequence was obtained from a human donor in a cohort sampled during active COVID-19. CDR3 residues: CASSYPLDEQYF. CDR3 DNA: TGTGCCAGCAGTTACCCTCTTGACGAGCAGTACTTC.